The TCR beta chain under discussion was sequenced for a study of T cell repertoires in cytomegalovirus infection. MiXCR, applied by TCRdb to the reads, yields one record per CDR3 protein. The data contain approximately 770,000 distinct CDR3 sequences, about 27% of them singletons. This clonotype was detected a few times. Its antigen remains unidentified. There are 13 residues in the CDR3. V was trimmed by 7 bases and J by 2 bases, leaving 12 bases between them. Germline CDR1 reads SGHKS; CDR2 reads YYEKEE (reference sequence). This chain uses TRBV5-5 with TRBJ1-1, with D maybe TRBD1 (6 bases). This material consisted of cultured CD8+ T cells from PBMCs, taken from culture after CMV antigen stimulation. The TCR comes from a human donor in good health (CMV status not recorded). Some clones in this sample may be carry-over from other donors' samples. The CDR3 DNA is TGTGCCAGCCGTGGACAGCCCAACACTGAAGCTTTCTTT. The encoded protein is CASRGQPNTEAFF. The full variable domain, its missing parts supplied by reference TRBV5-5 and TRBJ1-1, is DAGVTQSPTHLIKTRGQQVTLRCSPISGHKSVSWYQQVLGQGPQFIFQYYEKEERGRGNFPDRFSARQFPNYSSELNVNALLLGDSALYLCASRGQPNTEAFFGQGTRLTVV.